One sample yielded the 13 T cell receptor beta chains listed below, sequenced in a study of T cells after yellow fever vaccination (dated by TCRdb to between 2018 and 2021). According to the study, the label for this sample's treatment or condition signals: live attenuated yellow fever vaccine strain. Preparation of the library involved 5' RACE. Sequencing took place on an Illumina HiSeq 2500. The public reads were quality trimmed at Q25 with fastp and then assembled into clones with MiXCR by TCRdb, keeping productive beta chains. Every entry covers one CDR3 protein and lists the most common genes and DNA from its rows. The sample table lists about 63,000 distinct CDR3 sequences, about 7.8% of them with a count of one. In total, the top ten clones hold 35% to 45% of the sample. Here the sequenced sample was CD8+ T cells sorted from PBMCs, taken 15 days after the yellow fever booster vaccination. Source of these receptors: a man younger than 40 who received the YFV17D yellow fever vaccine.

This clonotype was detected many times. This sequence joins TRBV11-2 and TRBJ2-1; TRBD1 is a possible D gene (5 bases). Trimming left V 1 base short and J 6 bases short, with 7 bases between. CDR1 is SGHAT and CDR2 is FQNNGV in the germline V gene. This CDR3 has 13 amino acids. The CDR3 sequence: CASSLVRGNEQFF. The CDR3 nucleotides read TGTGCCAGCAGCTTAGTTAGGGGCAATGAGCAGTTCTTC.

This clonotype was counted many times. The chain has TRBV6-2 or TRBV6-3 and TRBJ2-5; TRBD2 matches at 7 bases. The V segment lost 6 bases and the J segment 3 bases; nucleotides outside the gene matches: 13. The length of the CDR3 is 16 residues. Germline assignment: CDR1 MNHEY and CDR2 SVGEGT. The DNA for the CDR3 is TGTGCCAGCAGGGACCCTAGCGGTAGCGAGAAAGAGACCCAGTACTTC. This sequence encodes CASRDPSGSEKETQYF.

The chain joins TRBV11-2 to TRBJ2-2, with 9 bases aligning to TRBD2. Germline V lookup: CDR1 SGHAT, CDR2 FQNNGV. The CDR3 spans 19 residues. The junction had 20 bases not matched to a gene; V was cut back by 11 bases and J by 1 base. The CDR3 loop is CALSSLSGSFRGNTGELFF. CDR3 nucleotides: TGTGCCCTCAGTTCCCTTAGCGGGAGTTTTAGAGGGAACACCGGGGAGCTGTTTTTT.

This clonotype showed up many times. The V gene is TRBV19, the J gene TRBJ2-1, with D perhaps matching TRBD2 (5 bases). Germline V gene sequence: CDR1 LNHDA, CDR2 SQIVND (reference sequence). The V gene lost 3 bases and the J gene lost 5 bases, with 14 bases spanning the gap. The CDR3 has 15 residues. CDR3 coding DNA: TGTGCCAGTAGTATTAGGGCGGGTTCCCACAATGAGCAGTTCTTC. It codes for CASSIRAGSHNEQFF.

The chain combines TRBV10-3 with TRBJ1-1; 7 nucleotides line up with TRBD1. J gave up 5 bases and V 8 bases, and 5 bases lay outside the gene matches. The CDR3 covers 12 residues. The germline V gene has CDR1 ENHRY and CDR2 SYGVKD. The CDR3 sequence: CAIAQGSTEAFF. DNA for the CDR3: TGTGCCATCGCACAGGGGTCGACTGAAGCTTTCTTT.

There are many counts of this clonotype. This chain connects TRBV7-9 to TRBJ2-7; 7 nucleotides match TRBD2. The CDR3 spans 14 residues. With V trimmed by 5 bases and J by 5 bases, 9 bases remained unmatched. The germline gives CDR1 SEHNR, CDR2 FQNEAQ (reference sequence). This CDR3 is CASSPRGGRDEQYF. The CDR3 bases are TGTGCCAGCAGCCCTCGCGGGGGAAGGGACGAGCAGTACTTC.

The V call is TRBV7-9, the J call TRBJ2-7, with D perhaps matching TRBD1 or TRBD2 (5 bases each). Trimming removed 5 bases at V and 2 bases at J, with 13 bases between. The CDR3 consists of 14 residues. Looked up from germline, CDR1 is SEHNR and CDR2 is FQNEAQ (reference sequence). The CDR3 reads CASSEGTPPYEQYF. CDR3 DNA: TGTGCCAGCAGCGAAGGGACGCCGCCCTACGAGCAGTACTTC.

In this sample, this clonotype turned up many times. The chain has TRBV19 and TRBJ1-1; 10 bases are shared with TRBD1. This CDR3 is built from 16 residues. V lost 0 bases to trimming and J lost 3 bases; unmatched junction nucleotides: 4. CDR1 and CDR2 from the germline V gene are LNHDA and SQIVND (reference sequence). CDR3 amino acids: CASSIETGTGDTEAFF. DNA for the CDR3: TGTGCCAGTAGTATAGAAACGGGGACAGGGGACACTGAAGCTTTCTTT.

This clonotype came up many times. The chain recombines TRBV11-2 with TRBJ1-4; TRBD1 agrees at 8 bases. The CDR3 runs 18 residues. Trimming at V came to 4 bases and at J to 0 bases, leaving 10 bases not matched to a gene. Per the germline V gene, CDR1 is SGHAT and CDR2 is FQNNGV. CDR3 residues: CASSSPRQGIATNEKLFF. CDR3 DNA sequence: TGTGCCAGCAGCTCCCCCAGACAGGGGATTGCAACTAATGAAAAACTGTTTTTT.

At least ten counts were recorded for this clonotype. V gene TRBV7-6 combines with J gene TRBJ2-1; no clear D. V lost 5 bases, J lost 0 bases, and 11 bases lay in between. The CDR3 length is 15 residues. CDR1 is SGHVS and CDR2 is FNYEAQ in the germline V gene. The CDR3 region has the DNA TGTGCCAGCAGCCCGGGCCCAAGCTCCTACAATGAGCAGTTCTTC. This encodes CASSPGPSSYNEQFF.

This clonotype was seen ten or more times. The chain uses TRBV27 and TRBJ2-6; unclear D gene. The V end lost 3 bases, the J end lost 2 bases, and 2 bases lay between the germline ends. Germline CDR1 reads MNHEY; CDR2 reads SMNVEV (reference sequence). The CDR3 sequence is 13 residues long. The CDR3 reads CASSLAGANVLTF. CDR3 nucleotide sequence: TGTGCCAGCAGTTTGGCTGGGGCCAACGTCCTGACTTTC.

This clonotype has at least ten counts. In DNA form, the CDR3 reads TGTGCCAGCAGCCACACCATGGGCCTAGGGAATCAGCCCCAGCATTTT. Translation: CASSHTMGLGNQPQHF. The gene calls are TRBV6-5 and TRBJ1-5; the D is unclear. The V end was cut by 6 bases, the J end by 4 bases, with 19 bases between. The CDR3 runs to 16 residues. Germline V CDR1 and CDR2: MNHEY, SVGAGI.

This clonotype has a count of ten or more. This chain uses TRBV27 with TRBJ2-7; D is perhaps TRBD2 (5 bases). In germline, CDR1 is MNHEY, CDR2 SMNVEV (reference sequence). Trimming shortened V by 5 bases and J by 5 bases, and 13 bases separated the two germline ends. The CDR3 contains 13 residues. CDR3 sequence (DNA): TGTGCCAGCAGTCCTGCGGGCGGCCACGAGCAGTACTTC. The encoded protein is CASSPAGGHEQYF.